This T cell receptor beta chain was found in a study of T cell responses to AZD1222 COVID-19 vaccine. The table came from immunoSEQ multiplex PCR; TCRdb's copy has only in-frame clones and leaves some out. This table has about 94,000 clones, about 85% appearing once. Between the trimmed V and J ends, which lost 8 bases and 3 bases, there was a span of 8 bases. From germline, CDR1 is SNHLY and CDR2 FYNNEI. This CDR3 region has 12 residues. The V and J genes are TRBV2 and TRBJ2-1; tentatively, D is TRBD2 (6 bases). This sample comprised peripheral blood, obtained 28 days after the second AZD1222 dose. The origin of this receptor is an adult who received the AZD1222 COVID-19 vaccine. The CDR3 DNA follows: TGTGCCAGCGGGACTGGCTACAATGAGCAGTTCTTC. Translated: CASGTGYNEQFF.